The 10 T cell receptor beta chains reported below all come from one sample, sequenced in a study of Tregs in tolerant kidney transplant recipients. Assay: immunoSEQ multiplex PCR; the TCRdb copy retains only in-frame clones and omits some. The data show some 240,000 clones, more than 65% seen once. The sequenced sample was CD4+ T cells from blood. The receptors here all came from a human donor in good health.

V gene TRBV9 combines with J gene TRBJ2-1; a possible D gene is TRBD2 (6 bases). V gave up 3 bases and J gave up 7 bases, with 11 bases separating them. The CDR3 runs 13 residues. Per the germline V gene, CDR1 is SGDLS and CDR2 is YYNGEE. The CDR3 region has the DNA TGTGCCAGCAGCGGGAGACTAGTGAATGAGCAGTTCTTC. This codes for CASSGRLVNEQFF.

This chain uses TRBV7-2 with TRBJ1-5; no clear D gene. Between the trimmed V and J ends, which lost 3 bases and 0 bases, there was a span of 12 bases. CDR1 and CDR2 (germline): SGHTA, FQGNSA. The CDR3 is 16 residues long. CDR3 region: CASSFRASYSNQPQHF. In nucleotides, the CDR3 is TGTGCCAGCAGCTTCCGAGCATCTTATAGCAATCAGCCCCAGCATTTT.

This clone was detected only once. J is TRBJ2-1 and V is TRBV7-8; 16 nucleotides align to TRBD2. V was pared by 5 bases and J by 8 bases, with 6 bases of the junction left unmatched. CDR3 length: 16 residues. In germline, CDR1 is SGHVS, CDR2 FQNEAQ. The CDR3, as DNA: TGTGCCAGCAGCCCGGGACTAGCGGGGGGGGCGGATGAGCAGTTCTTC. It is translated as CASSPGLAGGADEQFF.

This clone was seen a single time. This chain links TRBV7-2 with TRBJ2-3, with TRBD2 matching 9 bases. CDR3 length equals 15 residues. Germline trimming cut 2 bases from V and 6 bases from J; bases unmatched to any gene: 6. Looked up from germline, CDR1 is SGHTA and CDR2 is FQGNSA. The CDR3 region is CASSLLAGKGDTQYF. The CDR3 bases are TGTGCCAGCAGCTTACTAGCGGGGAAGGGGGATACGCAGTATTTT.

The chain employs TRBV19 and TRBJ1-2, with D tentatively TRBD1 (5 bases). The CDR3 runs 13 residues. In germline, CDR1 is LNHDA, CDR2 SQIVND (reference sequence). V was trimmed by 4 bases and J by 4 bases, leaving 10 bases between them. CDR3 in amino acids: CASSNAGTYGYTF. The CDR3 DNA follows: TGTGCCAGTAGTAACGCAGGGACCTATGGCTACACCTTC.

V is TRBV19 and J is TRBJ2-7; 14 nucleotides line up with TRBD2. Germline V gene lookup returns CDR1 LNHDA and CDR2 SQIVND (reference sequence). J was trimmed by 6 bases and V by 3 bases; bases with no gene match: 10. This CDR3 has 17 residues. CDR3 DNA sequence: TGTGCCAGTAGTATGGGACTAGCGGGAGTCGGGTTCCGCGAGCAGTACTTC. This encodes CASSMGLAGVGFREQYF.

V and J are TRBV2 and TRBJ2-4; 8 nucleotides match TRBD2. With 7 bases clipped from V and 0 bases from J, the junction kept 8 bases outside the gene matches. Germline-derived CDR1 and CDR2 are SNHLY and FYNNEI. The CDR3 length is 16 residues. DNA for the CDR3: TGTGCCAGCATTCGAGCGGGGGCGGTAGCCAAAAACATTCAGTACTTC. It specifies CASIRAGAVAKNIQYF.

The chain has TRBV5-4 and TRBJ1-2; D is possibly TRBD1 (5 bases). With 1 base removed from V and 5 bases from J, the gap between germline ends came to 15 bases. The germline V gene has CDR1 SGHNT and CDR2 YYREEE (reference sequence). This CDR3 region has 15 residues. This chain's CDR3 is CASSLRQTARYGYTF. In nucleotides, the CDR3 is TGTGCCAGCAGCTTGAGACAGACGGCTAGGTATGGCTACACCTTC.

The V and J genes are TRBV5-1 and TRBJ2-7; TRBD1 might be the D (6 bases). This CDR3 region has 16 residues. Germline V lookup: CDR1 SGHRS, CDR2 YFSETQ. Trimming removed 3 bases at V and 0 bases at J, with 16 bases between. CDR3 protein: CASSSDITGPSYEQYF. CDR3 bases: TGCGCCAGCAGCTCTGATATCACAGGGCCCTCCTACGAGCAGTACTTC. Full variable domain (missing parts from reference TRBV5-1 and TRBJ2-7): KAGVTQTPRYLIKTRGQQVTLSCSPISGHRSVSWYQQTPGQGLQFLFEYFSETQRNKGNFPGRFSGRQFSNSRSEMNVSTLELGDSALYLCASSSDITGPSYEQYFGPGTRLTVT.

This clone was counted only a few times. The V gene is TRBV11-3, the J gene TRBJ2-2; 8 positions agree with TRBD1. The CDR3 loop spans 15 amino acids. Germline CDR1 reads SGHNT; CDR2 reads YENEEA. Trimming took 3 bases from V and 4 from J; bases not matched to a gene: 4. The DNA of the CDR3 is TGTGCCAGCAGCTTCGGACAGGGTGGCACCGGGGAGCTGTTTTTT. This codes for CASSFGQGGTGELFF.